This record covers a single T cell receptor beta chain. This specimen comes from a study of neoadjuvant anti-PD-1 for oral cavity cancer. V shed 2 bases and J shed 8 bases, with 16 bases lying between them. The CDR3 consists of 15 residues. Per germline, CDR1 LGHNA and CDR2 YNFKEQ. TCRdb's copy holds only in-frame clones and misses some; the assay was immunoSEQ multiplex PCR. The sample contains around 81,000 clones, approximately 80% of which appear only once. The source was PBMCs, collected before nivolumab (anti-PD-1) treatment. The chain carries TRBV4-2 and TRBJ2-1, with no clear D. This TCR was recovered from a person aged 35-79 years with oral cavity squamous cell carcinoma. CDR3 in amino acids: CASSQTEASWDEQFF. The CDR3 nucleotides read TGTGCCAGCAGCCAAACCGAGGCTAGTTGGGATGAGCAGTTCTTC.